Below are 5 T cell receptor beta chains sequenced from a single sample in a study of cytomegalovirus exposure and HLA in healthy donors. The PCR contained 60 Vbeta and 13 Jbeta primers. Some clones are missing from TCRdb's copy, which holds only in-frame ones; the method was immunoSEQ multiplex PCR. The table has around 160,000 clones, more than 65% seen once. The sample consisted of PBMCs. Source of these receptors: a man between 18 and 35 years old in good health and CMV-seropositive.

This sequence joins TRBV11-2 and TRBJ2-1; 7 nucleotides match TRBD2. The CDR3 is made up of 15 amino acids. From germline, CDR1 is SGHAT and CDR2 FQNNGV. V shed 3 bases and J 2 bases; nucleotides not matched to a gene: 4. CDR3 amino acids: CASSFLADPYNEQFF. DNA for the CDR3: TGTGCCAGCAGCTTCCTAGCGGATCCCTACAATGAGCAGTTCTTC.

The chain couples TRBV28 to TRBJ1-6; 9 bases are shared with TRBD1. With 2 bases clipped from V and 7 bases from J, the junction kept 9 bases outside the gene matches. This CDR3 is built from 17 residues. CDR1 and CDR2 from the germline V gene are MDHEN and SYDVKM. The CDR3 here is CASSLPYRGQGNSPLHF. The CDR3, as DNA: TGTGCCAGCAGTTTACCCTACAGGGGGCAAGGGAATTCACCCCTCCACTTT.

This chain joins TRBV13 and TRBJ1-5; possibly TRBD1 for D (5 bases). The ends were cut back, 0 bases at V and 4 bases at J, with 7 bases in the middle. Germline assignment: CDR1 PRHDT and CDR2 FYEKMQ (reference sequence). The CDR3 is 14 amino acids. CDR3 nucleotides: TGTGCCAGCAGCTTAGGGGGGGGTAATCAGCCCCAGCATTTT. Amino acids: CASSLGGGNQPQHF.

This clone was seen at least ten times. The chain recombines TRBV29-1 with TRBJ1-1; 9 bases match TRBD1. Trimming cost V 6 bases and J 4 bases; bases outside gene matches: 3. The germline V gene encodes CDR1 SQVTM and CDR2 ANQGSEA. The CDR3 is 12 residues long. As DNA, the CDR3 is TGCAGCGTGTCACAGGGGGCCACTGAAGCTTTCTTT. Its protein product is CSVSQGATEAFF.

The chain is built from TRBV10-3 and TRBJ1-2; 10 bases match TRBD1. Trimming cost V 10 bases and J 8 bases; bases outside gene matches: 7. The CDR3 runs 12 residues. Germline V gene sequence: CDR1 ENHRY, CDR2 SYGVKD. This chain's CDR3 is CATIGQGDGYTF. DNA for the CDR3: TGTGCCACCATTGGACAGGGGGACGGCTACACCTTC.